Presented here are 3 T cell receptor beta chains from one specimen sequenced in a study of control samples from healthy donors and cancer patients. Repertoires were generated with immunoSEQ multiplex PCR, while TCRdb's copy carries only in-frame clones and drops some. The sample has tens of thousands of clones, roughly 86% seen once; the top ten hold more than 8.5%. Specimen: PBMCs. The receptors originated from a woman aged 60-75 years with lung cancer.

This clone was detected once. The chain couples TRBV7-6 to TRBJ2-2, with a tentative D call TRBD2 (6 bases). This CDR3 region has 16 residues. Germline V lookup: CDR1 SGHVS, CDR2 FNYEAQ. V was shortened by 5 bases and J by 2 bases, with 15 bases between the two germline ends. In DNA, the CDR3 is TGTGCCAGCAGCATCCACCGGAGGGCCAACACCGGGGAGCTGTTTTTT. Translating gives CASSIHRRANTGELFF.

The sample holds a few counts of this clone. V usage is TRBV27 and J usage is TRBJ1-1, with no clear D. This CDR3 spans 13 amino acids. Germline V gene sequence: CDR1 MNHEY, CDR2 SMNVEV (reference sequence). Trimming shortened V by 9 bases and J by 1 base, and 12 bases separated the two germline ends. The CDR3 sequence is CASMTPSNTEAFF. CDR3 sequence (DNA): TGTGCCAGTATGACTCCTTCGAACACTGAAGCTTTCTTT.

This clone was counted between two and nine times. The chain links TRBV10-3 to TRBJ2-7; 7 bases agree with TRBD1. Germline CDR1 and CDR2: ENHRY and SYGVKD. The length of the CDR3 is 14 residues. Trimming took 4 bases from V and 3 from J; bases not matched to a gene: 6. The CDR3 sequence is CAISGRDSIYEQYF. DNA for the CDR3: TGTGCCATCAGTGGCCGGGACAGTATCTACGAGCAGTACTTC.